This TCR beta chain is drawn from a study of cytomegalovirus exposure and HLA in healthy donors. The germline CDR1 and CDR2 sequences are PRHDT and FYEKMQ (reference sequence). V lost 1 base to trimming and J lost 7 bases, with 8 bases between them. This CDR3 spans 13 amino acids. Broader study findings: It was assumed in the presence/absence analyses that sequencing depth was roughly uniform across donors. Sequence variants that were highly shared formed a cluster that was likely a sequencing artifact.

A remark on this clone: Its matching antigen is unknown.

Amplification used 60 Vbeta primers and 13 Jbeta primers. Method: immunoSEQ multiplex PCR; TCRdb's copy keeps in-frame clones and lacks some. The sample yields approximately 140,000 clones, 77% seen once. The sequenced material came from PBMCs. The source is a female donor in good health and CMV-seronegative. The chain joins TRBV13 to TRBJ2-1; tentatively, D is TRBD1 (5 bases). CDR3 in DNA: TGTGCCAGCAGCTTAGACAGGATGAATGAGCAGTTCTTC. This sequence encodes CASSLDRMNEQFF.